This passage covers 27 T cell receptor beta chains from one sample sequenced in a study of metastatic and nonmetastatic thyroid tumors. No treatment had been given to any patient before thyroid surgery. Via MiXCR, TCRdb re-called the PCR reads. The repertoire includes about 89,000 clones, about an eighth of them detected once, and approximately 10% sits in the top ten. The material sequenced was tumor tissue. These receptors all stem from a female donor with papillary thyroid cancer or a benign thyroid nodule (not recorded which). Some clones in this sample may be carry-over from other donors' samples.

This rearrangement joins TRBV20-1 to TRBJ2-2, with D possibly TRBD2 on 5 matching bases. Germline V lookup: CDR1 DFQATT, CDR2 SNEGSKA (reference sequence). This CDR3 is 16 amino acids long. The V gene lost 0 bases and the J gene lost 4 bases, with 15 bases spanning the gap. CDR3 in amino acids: CSARDPTGISTGELFF. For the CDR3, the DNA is TGCAGTGCTAGAGATCCTACCGGGATTTCCACCGGGGAGCTGTTTTTT.

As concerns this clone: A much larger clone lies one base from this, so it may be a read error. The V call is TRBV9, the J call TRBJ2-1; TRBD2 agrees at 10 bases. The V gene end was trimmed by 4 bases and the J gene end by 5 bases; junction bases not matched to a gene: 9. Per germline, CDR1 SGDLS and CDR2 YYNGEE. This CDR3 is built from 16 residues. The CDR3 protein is CASSLYLAGEDNEQFF. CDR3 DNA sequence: TGTGCCAGCAGCCTCTACCTAGCGGGAGAGGACAATGAGCAGTTCTTC.

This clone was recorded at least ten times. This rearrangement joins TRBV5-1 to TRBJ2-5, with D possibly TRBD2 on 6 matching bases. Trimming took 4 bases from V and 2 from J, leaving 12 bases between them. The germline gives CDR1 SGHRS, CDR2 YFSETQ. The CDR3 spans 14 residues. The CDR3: CASSHSGGQETQYF. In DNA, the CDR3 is TGCGCCAGCAGCCACTCCGGGGGTCAAGAGACCCAGTACTTC. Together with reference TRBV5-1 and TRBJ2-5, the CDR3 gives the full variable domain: KAGVTQTPRYLIKTRGQQVTLSCSPISGHRSVSWYQQTPGQGLQFLFEYFSETQRNKGNFPGRFSGRQFSNSRSEMNVSTLELGDSALYLCASSHSGGQETQYFGPGTRLLVL.

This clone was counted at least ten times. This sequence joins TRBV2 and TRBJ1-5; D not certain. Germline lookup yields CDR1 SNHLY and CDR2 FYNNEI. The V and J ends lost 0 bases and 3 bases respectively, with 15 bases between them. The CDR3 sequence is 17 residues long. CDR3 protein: CASSEALGPRHNQPQHF. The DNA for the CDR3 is TGTGCCAGCAGTGAAGCGCTTGGCCCCCGTCACAATCAGCCCCAGCATTTT.

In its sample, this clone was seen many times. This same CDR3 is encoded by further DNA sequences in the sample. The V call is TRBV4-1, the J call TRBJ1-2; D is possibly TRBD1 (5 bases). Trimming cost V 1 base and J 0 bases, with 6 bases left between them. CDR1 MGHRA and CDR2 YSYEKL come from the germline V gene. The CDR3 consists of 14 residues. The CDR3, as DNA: TGCGCCAGCAGCCAAGGGGGGGCTAACTATGGCTACACCTTC. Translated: CASSQGGANYGYTF.

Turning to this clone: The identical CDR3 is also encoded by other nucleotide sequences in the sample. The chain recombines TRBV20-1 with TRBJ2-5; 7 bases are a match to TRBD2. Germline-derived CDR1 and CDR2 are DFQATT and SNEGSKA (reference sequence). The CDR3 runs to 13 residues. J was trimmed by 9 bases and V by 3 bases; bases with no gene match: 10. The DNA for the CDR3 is TGCAGTGCTAGTCTCGGGGGGTTGGAGGCCCAGTACTTC. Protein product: CSASLGGLEAQYF.

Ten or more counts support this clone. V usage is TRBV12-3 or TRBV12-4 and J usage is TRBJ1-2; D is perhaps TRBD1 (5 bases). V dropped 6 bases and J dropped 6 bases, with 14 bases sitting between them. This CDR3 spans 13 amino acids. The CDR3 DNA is TGTGCCAGCAGACCGAGAGGGGCCAATGGCTACACCTTC. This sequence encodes CASRPRGANGYTF.

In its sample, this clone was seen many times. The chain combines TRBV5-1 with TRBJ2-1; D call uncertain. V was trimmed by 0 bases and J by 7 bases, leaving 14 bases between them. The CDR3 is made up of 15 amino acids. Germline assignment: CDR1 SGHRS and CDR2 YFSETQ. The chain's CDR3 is CASSLAGGDLNEQFF. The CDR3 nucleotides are TGCGCCAGCAGCTTGGCGGGCGGTGATTTGAATGAGCAGTTCTTC.

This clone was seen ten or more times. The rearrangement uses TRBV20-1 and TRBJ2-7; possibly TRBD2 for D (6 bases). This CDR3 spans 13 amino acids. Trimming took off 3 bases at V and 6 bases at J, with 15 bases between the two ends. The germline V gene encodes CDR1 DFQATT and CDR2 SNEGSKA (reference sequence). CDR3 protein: CSASPLALGEQYF. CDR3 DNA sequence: TGCAGTGCTAGTCCTCTAGCGCTCGGCGAGCAGTACTTC.

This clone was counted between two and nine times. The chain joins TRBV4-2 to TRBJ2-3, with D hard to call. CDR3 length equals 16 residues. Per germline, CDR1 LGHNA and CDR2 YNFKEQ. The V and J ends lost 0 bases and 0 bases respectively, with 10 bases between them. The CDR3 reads CASSQEPAQSTDTQYF. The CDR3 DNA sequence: TGTGCCAGCAGCCAAGAGCCAGCGCAAAGCACAGATACGCAGTATTTT.

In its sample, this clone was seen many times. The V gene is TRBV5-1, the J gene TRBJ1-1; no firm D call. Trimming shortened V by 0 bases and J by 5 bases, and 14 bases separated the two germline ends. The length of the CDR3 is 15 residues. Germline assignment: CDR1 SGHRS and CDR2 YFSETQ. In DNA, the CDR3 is TGCGCCAGCAGCTTGGCTGGCAGGTCTGGAACTGAAGCTTTCTTT. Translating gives CASSLAGRSGTEAFF.

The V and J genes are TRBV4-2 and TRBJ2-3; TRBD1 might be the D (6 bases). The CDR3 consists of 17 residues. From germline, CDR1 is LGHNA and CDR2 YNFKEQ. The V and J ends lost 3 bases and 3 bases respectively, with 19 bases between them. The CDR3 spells CASSQFTWTEDTDTQYF. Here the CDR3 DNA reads TGTGCCAGCAGCCAGTTCACCTGGACAGAAGATACAGATACGCAGTATTTT.

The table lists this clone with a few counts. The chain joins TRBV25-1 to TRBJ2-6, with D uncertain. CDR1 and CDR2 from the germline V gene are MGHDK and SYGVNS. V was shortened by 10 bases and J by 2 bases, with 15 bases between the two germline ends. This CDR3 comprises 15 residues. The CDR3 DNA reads TGTGCCATCAGCCCGGTTAGAGCTGGGGCCAACGTCCTGACTTTC. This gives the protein CAISPVRAGANVLTF.

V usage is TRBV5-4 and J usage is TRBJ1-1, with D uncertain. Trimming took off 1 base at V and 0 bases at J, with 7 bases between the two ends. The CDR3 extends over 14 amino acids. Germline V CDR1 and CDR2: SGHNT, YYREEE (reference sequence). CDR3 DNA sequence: TGTGCCAGCAGCTTGTTCGTATTGAACACTGAAGCTTTCTTT. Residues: CASSLFVLNTEAFF.

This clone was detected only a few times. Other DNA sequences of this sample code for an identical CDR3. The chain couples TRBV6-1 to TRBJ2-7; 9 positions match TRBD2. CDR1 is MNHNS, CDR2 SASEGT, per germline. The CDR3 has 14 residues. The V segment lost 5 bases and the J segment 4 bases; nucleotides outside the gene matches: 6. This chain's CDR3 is CASSRAGGPYEQYF. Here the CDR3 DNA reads TGTGCCAGCAGTAGAGCGGGAGGCCCTTACGAGCAGTACTTC.

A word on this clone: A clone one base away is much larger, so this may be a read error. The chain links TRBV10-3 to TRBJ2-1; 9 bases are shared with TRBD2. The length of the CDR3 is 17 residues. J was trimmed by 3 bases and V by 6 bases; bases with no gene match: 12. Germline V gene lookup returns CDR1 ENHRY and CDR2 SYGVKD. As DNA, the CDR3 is TGTGCCATCAGGGACTCAGCGGGAGGTGATATCTACAATGAGCAGTTCTTC. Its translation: CAIRDSAGGDIYNEQFF.

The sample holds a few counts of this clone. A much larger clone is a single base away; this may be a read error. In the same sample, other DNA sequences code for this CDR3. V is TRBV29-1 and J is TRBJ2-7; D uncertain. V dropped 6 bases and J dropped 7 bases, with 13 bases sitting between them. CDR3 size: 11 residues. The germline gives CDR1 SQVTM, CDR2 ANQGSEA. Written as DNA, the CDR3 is TGCAGCGTCGGCGGAGAGCGAGAGCAGTACTTC. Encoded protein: CSVGGEREQYF.

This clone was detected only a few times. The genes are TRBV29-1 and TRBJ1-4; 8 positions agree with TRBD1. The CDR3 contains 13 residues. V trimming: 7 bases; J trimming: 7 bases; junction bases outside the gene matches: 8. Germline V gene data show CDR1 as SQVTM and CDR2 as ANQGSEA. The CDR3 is CSAFETGVEKLFF. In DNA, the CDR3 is TGCAGCGCCTTTGAGACAGGGGTTGAAAAACTGTTTTTT.

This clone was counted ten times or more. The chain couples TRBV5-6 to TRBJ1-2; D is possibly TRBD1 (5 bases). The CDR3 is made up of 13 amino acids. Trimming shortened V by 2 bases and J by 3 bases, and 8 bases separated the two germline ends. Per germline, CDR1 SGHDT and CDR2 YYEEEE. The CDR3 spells CASSFGGDYGYTF. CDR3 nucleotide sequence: TGTGCCAGCAGCTTTGGGGGAGACTATGGCTACACCTTC.

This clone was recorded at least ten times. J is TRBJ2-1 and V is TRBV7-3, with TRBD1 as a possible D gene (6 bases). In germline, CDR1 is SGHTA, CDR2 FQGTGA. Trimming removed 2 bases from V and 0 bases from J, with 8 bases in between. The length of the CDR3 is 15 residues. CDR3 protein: CASSLGQHSYNEQFF. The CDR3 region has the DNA TGTGCCAGCAGCTTAGGACAGCACTCCTACAATGAGCAGTTCTTC.

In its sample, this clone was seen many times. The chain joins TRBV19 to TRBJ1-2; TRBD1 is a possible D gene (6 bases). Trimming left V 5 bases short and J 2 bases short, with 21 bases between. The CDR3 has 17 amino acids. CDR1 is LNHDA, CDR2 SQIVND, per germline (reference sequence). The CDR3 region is CASSSYSGGGLNYGYTF. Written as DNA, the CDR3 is TGTGCCAGTAGTTCATACTCCGGGGGCGGTTTAAACTATGGCTACACCTTC.

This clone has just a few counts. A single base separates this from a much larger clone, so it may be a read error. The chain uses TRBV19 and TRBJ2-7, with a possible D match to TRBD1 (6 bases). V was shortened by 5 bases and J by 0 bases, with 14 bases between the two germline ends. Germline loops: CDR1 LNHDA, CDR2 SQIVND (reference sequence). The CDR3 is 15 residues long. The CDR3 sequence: CASSEFRDISYEQYF. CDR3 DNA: TGTGCCAGTAGTGAATTCCGGGACATCTCCTACGAGCAGTACTTC.

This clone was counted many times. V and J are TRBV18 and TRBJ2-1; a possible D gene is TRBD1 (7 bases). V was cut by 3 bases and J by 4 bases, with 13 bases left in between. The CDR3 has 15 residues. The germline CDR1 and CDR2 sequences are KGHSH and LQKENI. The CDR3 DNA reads TGTGCCAGCTCACCGGGACAGACTAGATACAATGAGCAGTTCTTC. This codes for CASSPGQTRYNEQFF.

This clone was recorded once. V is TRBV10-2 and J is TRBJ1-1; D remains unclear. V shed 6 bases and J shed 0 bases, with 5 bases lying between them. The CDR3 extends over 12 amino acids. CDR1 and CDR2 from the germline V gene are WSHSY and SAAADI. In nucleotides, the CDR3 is TGCGCCAGCAGCGGATTGAACACTGAAGCTTTCTTT. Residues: CASSGLNTEAFF.

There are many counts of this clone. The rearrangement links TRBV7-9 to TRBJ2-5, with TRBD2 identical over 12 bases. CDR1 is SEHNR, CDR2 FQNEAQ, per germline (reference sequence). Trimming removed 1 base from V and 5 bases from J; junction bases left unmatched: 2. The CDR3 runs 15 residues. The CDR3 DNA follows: TGTGCCAGCAGCTTAGGCACTAGCGGGAGGGAGACCCAGTACTTC. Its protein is CASSLGTSGRETQYF. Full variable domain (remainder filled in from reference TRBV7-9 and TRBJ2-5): DTGVSQNPRHKITKRGQNVTFRCDPISEHNRLYWYRQTLGQGPEFLTYFQNEAQLEKSRLLSDRFSAERPKGSFSTLEIQRTEQGDSAMYLCASSLGTSGRETQYFGPGTRLLVL.

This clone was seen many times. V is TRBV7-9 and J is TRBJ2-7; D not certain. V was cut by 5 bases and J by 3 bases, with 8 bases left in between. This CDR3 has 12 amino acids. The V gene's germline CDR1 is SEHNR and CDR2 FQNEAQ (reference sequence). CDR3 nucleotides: TGTGCCAGCAGCCTAGACTTCTACGAGCAGTACTTC. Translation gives CASSLDFYEQYF.

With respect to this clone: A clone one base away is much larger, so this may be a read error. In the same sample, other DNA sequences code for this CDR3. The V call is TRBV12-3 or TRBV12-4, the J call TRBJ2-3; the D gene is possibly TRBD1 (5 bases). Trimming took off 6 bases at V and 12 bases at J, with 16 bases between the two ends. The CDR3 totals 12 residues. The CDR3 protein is CASSPSDRGQYF. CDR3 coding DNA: TGTGCCAGCAGCCCCTCGGATAGGGGACAGTATTTT.